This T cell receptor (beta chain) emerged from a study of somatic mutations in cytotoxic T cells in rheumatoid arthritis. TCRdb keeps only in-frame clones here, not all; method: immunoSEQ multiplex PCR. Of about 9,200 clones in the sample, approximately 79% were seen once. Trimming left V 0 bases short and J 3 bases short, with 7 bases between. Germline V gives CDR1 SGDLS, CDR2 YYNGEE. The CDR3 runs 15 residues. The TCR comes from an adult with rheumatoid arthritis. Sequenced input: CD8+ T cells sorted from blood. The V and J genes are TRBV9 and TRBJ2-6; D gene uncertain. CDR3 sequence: CASSVAYGGANVLTF. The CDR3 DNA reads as TGTGCCAGCAGCGTAGCTTACGGTGGGGCCAACGTCCTGACTTTC.